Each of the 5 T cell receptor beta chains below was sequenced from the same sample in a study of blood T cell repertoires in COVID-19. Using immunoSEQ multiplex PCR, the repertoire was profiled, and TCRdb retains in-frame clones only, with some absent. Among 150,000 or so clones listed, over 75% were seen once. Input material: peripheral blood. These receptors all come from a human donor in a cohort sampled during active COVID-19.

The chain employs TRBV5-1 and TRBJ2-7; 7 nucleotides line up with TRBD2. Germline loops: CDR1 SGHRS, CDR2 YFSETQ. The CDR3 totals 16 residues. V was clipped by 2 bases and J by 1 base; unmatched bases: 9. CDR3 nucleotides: TGCGCCAGCAGCTTCGGGAGGAGGGAGGGGTCCTACGAGCAGTACTTC. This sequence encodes CASSFGRREGSYEQYF.

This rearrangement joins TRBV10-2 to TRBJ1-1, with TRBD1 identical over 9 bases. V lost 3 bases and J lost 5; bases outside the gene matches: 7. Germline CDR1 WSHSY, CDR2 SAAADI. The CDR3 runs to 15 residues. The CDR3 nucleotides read TGCGCCAGCAGTGACAAGACAGGGGGAAGGACTGAAGCTTTCTTT. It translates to CASSDKTGGRTEAFF.

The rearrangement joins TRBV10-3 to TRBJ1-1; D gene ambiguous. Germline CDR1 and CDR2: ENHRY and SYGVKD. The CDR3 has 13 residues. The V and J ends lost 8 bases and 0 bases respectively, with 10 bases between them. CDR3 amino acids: CAISRAMNTEAFF. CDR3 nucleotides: TGTGCCATCTCCCGCGCCATGAACACTGAAGCTTTCTTT.

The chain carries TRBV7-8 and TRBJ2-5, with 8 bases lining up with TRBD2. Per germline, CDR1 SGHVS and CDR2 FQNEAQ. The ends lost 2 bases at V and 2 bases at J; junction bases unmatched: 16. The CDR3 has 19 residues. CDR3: CASSLLRPSGPSMQETQYF. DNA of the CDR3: TGTGCCAGCAGCTTACTTCGTCCTAGCGGGCCATCCATGCAAGAGACCCAGTACTTC.

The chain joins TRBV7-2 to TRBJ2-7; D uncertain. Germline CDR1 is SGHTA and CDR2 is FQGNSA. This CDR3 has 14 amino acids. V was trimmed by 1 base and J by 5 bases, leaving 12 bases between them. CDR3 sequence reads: CASSLVSLLNEQYF. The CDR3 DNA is TGTGCCAGCAGCTTAGTTTCACTCCTAAACGAGCAGTACTTC. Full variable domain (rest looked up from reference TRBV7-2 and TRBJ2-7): GAGVSQSPSNKVTEKGKDVELRCDPISGHTALYWYRQSLGQGLEFLIYFQGNSAPDKSGLPSDRFSAERTGGSVSTLTIQRTQQEDSAVYLCASSLVSLLNEQYFGPGTRLTVT.